This T cell receptor (beta chain) appears in the sequencing data of a study of control samples from healthy donors and cancer patients. The ends were cut back, 10 bases at V and 2 bases at J, with 10 bases in the middle. Germline lookup yields CDR1 KGHDR and CDR2 SFDVKD. The CDR3 covers 12 residues. The assay was immunoSEQ multiplex PCR, and TCRdb's table has in-frame clones only and misses some. In the table there are roughly 130,000 clones, roughly 92% of which are singletons. The chain links TRBV24-1 to TRBJ1-2; the D is unclear. This clonotype was obtained from a man aged 25-45 years in good health. The sample was blood. The CDR3 reads CATSLGNYGYTF. The CDR3 bases are TGTGCCACTAGCCTAGGGAACTATGGCTACACCTTC.